The text below deals with one TCR beta chain. This entry is derived from a study of OX40 agonist ivuxolimab in advanced cancers. The repertoire was sequenced with immunoSEQ multiplex PCR; TCRdb's copy has only in-frame clones and lacks some. The repertoire holds 100,000 to 130,000 clones, around 93% seen once, with roughly 0.66% in the top ten. Trimming cost V 0 bases and J 3 bases, with 14 bases left between them. Germline assignment: CDR1 KGHSH and CDR2 LQKENI. The CDR3 covers 16 residues. The chain uses TRBV18 and TRBJ1-1, with D possibly matching TRBD1 (6 bases). The source material was CD4+ or CD8+ T cells sorted from blood, sampled in a trial of the OX40 agonist ivuxolimab. The sequence derives from an adult with an advanced solid tumor such as melanoma, head and neck, liver or kidney cancer. The CDR3 spells CASSPPSIGGDTEAFF. As DNA, the CDR3 is TGTGCCAGCTCACCACCCAGTATAGGGGGTGACACTGAAGCTTTCTTT.